A single sample gave rise to the 7 T cell receptor beta chains below, sequenced in a study of vaccination and CD4 T cells after COVID-19. These receptors lack a known antigen. Regarding treatment: approximately nine-day PBMC culture with coronavirus spike peptide pools or control peptides (ViraFEST assay). With the Oncomine TCR Beta short-read assay, DNA from cultured CD4+ T cells was sequenced. TCRdb re-derived calls from the PCR reads in MiXCR, one entry per CDR3 protein. The data contain 10,000 to 15,000 distinct CDR3 sequences, about 61% of them seen just once; the ten biggest clones take up 13%. The material sequenced was CD4+ T cells from blood, cultured in vitro. The receptors here all came from a human donor who had recovered from COVID-19.

V usage is TRBV12-3 or TRBV12-4 and J usage is TRBJ2-5; D is possibly TRBD1 (5 bases). This CDR3 comprises 14 residues. V lost 3 bases, J lost 4 bases, and 12 bases lay in between. Here the CDR3 DNA reads TGTGCCAGCAGTTTCCCCAGCAGGGTAGAGACCCAGTACTTC. Translated: CASSFPSRVETQYF.

V usage is TRBV12-3 or TRBV12-4 and J usage is TRBJ1-6; no clear D. V shed 2 bases and J shed 9 bases, with 8 bases lying between them. This CDR3 is built from 13 residues. The CDR3 reads CASSLRWGSPLHF. In DNA, the CDR3 is TGTGCCAGCAGTTTAAGGTGGGGTTCACCCCTCCACTTT.

The V gene is TRBV19, the J gene TRBJ2-7; 7 nucleotides match TRBD1. The trim removed 5 bases at V and 3 bases at J, leaving 10 bases unmatched. The germline V gene has CDR1 LNHDA and CDR2 SQIVND (reference sequence). CDR3 length equals 15 residues. The CDR3 is CASSPRDRAHYEQYF. As DNA, the CDR3 is TGTGCCAGTAGTCCCAGAGACAGGGCCCACTACGAGCAGTACTTC.

This chain connects TRBV7-6 to TRBJ2-5; 11 bases fit TRBD1. V lost 5 bases, J lost 4 bases, and 3 bases stayed unmatched. The CDR3 extends over 14 amino acids. Germline V CDR1 and CDR2: SGHVS, FNYEAQ. Here the CDR3 reads CASSPGQGGETQYF. The CDR3 DNA sequence: TGTGCCAGCAGCCCGGGACAGGGGGGAGAGACCCAGTACTTC.

This chain connects TRBV5-6 to TRBJ1-5; D is unresolved. Trimming cost V 4 bases and J 8 bases, with 16 bases left between them. CDR1 and CDR2 from the germline V gene are SGHDT and YYEEEE. The CDR3 contains 14 residues. CDR3 sequence (DNA): TGTGCCAGCAGCCCCCGGGGAGGCTGGAAGCCCCAGCATTTT. Translation gives CASSPRGGWKPQHF.

CDR3 nucleotide sequence: TGTGCCTGGGGTCGTTCCGAAAAACTGTTTTTT. Translated: CAWGRSEKLFF. V gene TRBV30 combines with J gene TRBJ1-4; no reliable D call. Trimming left V 5 bases short and J 8 bases short, with 9 bases between. The CDR3 sequence is 11 residues long. CDR1 is GTSNPN and CDR2 is SVGIG in the germline V gene (reference sequence).

This clonotype came up once. The rearrangement uses TRBV7-2 and TRBJ2-3, with a tentative D call TRBD2 (6 bases). Trimming removed 1 base from V and 2 bases from J, with 10 bases in between. CDR3 length: 15 amino acids. CDR1 SGHTA and CDR2 FQGNSA come from the germline V gene. In DNA form, the CDR3 reads TGTGCCAGCAGCTTAGGCCTAGCGTTCACAGATACGCAGTATTTT. Translation: CASSLGLAFTDTQYF.